Each of the 24 T cell receptor beta chains below was sequenced from the same sample in a study of blood T cell repertoires in COVID-19. TCRdb keeps only in-frame clones here, not all; method: immunoSEQ multiplex PCR. The repertoire holds tens of thousands of clones, with over 75% as singletons. Sequenced sample: peripheral blood. These receptors were taken from a woman at least 80 years old with active or convalescent COVID-19.

In its sample, this clone was seen once. The chain combines TRBV7-3 with TRBJ2-2; TRBD2 aligns across 7 bases. Germline V gene sequence: CDR1 SGHTA, CDR2 FQGTGA. Trimming took 5 bases from V and 4 from J; bases not matched to a gene: 7. The CDR3 runs 15 residues. The DNA for the CDR3 is TGTGCCAGCAGCCTCTCGGGACTAACCACCGGGGAGCTGTTTTTT. This sequence encodes CASSLSGLTTGELFF.

The chain employs TRBV5-5 and TRBJ2-7, with D possibly TRBD1 on 6 matching bases. This CDR3 contains 12 residues. CDR1 SGHKS and CDR2 YYEKEE come from the germline V gene (reference sequence). V dropped 5 bases and J dropped 3 bases, with 9 bases sitting between them. CDR3 DNA: TGTGCCAGCAGTTGGGACATCTACGAGCAGTACTTC. Amino acids: CASSWDIYEQYF.

This chain links TRBV7-9 with TRBJ2-6, with 11 bases aligning to TRBD1. V trimming: 4 bases; J trimming: 2 bases; junction bases outside the gene matches: 1. Germline CDR1 reads SEHNR; CDR2 reads FQNEAQ (reference sequence). The CDR3 is made up of 16 amino acids. The CDR3 DNA reads as TGTGCCAGCAGCTGGACAGGGGGCCCTGGGGCCAACGTCCTGACTTTC. Residues: CASSWTGGPGANVLTF.

The V gene is TRBV30, the J gene TRBJ1-3; D is possibly TRBD1 (6 bases). This CDR3 is 15 amino acids long. The germline V gene has CDR1 GTSNPN and CDR2 SVGIG (reference sequence). Trimming removed 6 bases from V and 0 bases from J, with 15 bases in between. The CDR3 protein is CACRRVDSSGNTIYF. CDR3 sequence (DNA): TGTGCCTGCCGCCGGGTGGACAGCTCTGGAAACACCATATATTTT.

This clone has just a few counts. The CDR3 region is CASSLGAGKPQHF. Written as DNA, the CDR3 is TGTGCCAGCAGTTTGGGAGCAGGAAAGCCCCAGCATTTT. The chain is built from TRBV28 and TRBJ1-5; no definite D call. This CDR3 has 13 residues. V dropped 3 bases and J dropped 8 bases, with 11 bases sitting between them. The germline V gene has CDR1 MDHEN and CDR2 SYDVKM.

The gene calls are TRBV3-1 (or the pseudogene TRBV3-2) and TRBJ2-1; 9 bases fit TRBD2. V shed 1 base, J shed 9 bases, and the junction held 7 bases outside the gene matches. This CDR3 region has 15 residues. From germline, CDR1 is LGHDT and CDR2 YNNKEL (reference sequence). DNA of the CDR3: TGTGCCAGCAGCCAAGGGCGAGCGGGGGGCGGTGAGCAGTTCTTC. The encoded protein is CASSQGRAGGGEQFF.

The CDR3 protein is CASSLRTDTDTQYF. Written as DNA, the CDR3 is TGTGCCAGCAGTTTAAGAACAGACACAGATACGCAGTATTTT. The chain employs TRBV28 and TRBJ2-3; unclear D gene. V was trimmed by 2 bases and J by 2 bases, leaving 8 bases between them. CDR3 size: 14 residues. Germline CDR1 MDHEN, CDR2 SYDVKM.

V is TRBV11-2 and J is TRBJ1-2; 8 bases align to TRBD1. Germline lookup yields CDR1 SGHAT and CDR2 FQNNGV. This CDR3 region has 14 residues. V lost 5 bases to trimming and J lost 3 bases; unmatched junction nucleotides: 5. CDR3 loop: CASSGGTGDYGYTF. DNA of the CDR3: TGTGCCAGCAGCGGGGGGACAGGCGACTATGGCTACACCTTC.

The CDR3 sequence is CASRTGGFEGPQHF. The DNA of the CDR3 is TGTGCCAGCCGGACAGGGGGCTTCGAGGGGCCCCAGCATTTT. The chain employs TRBV19 and TRBJ1-5, with TRBD1 identical over 11 bases. The V gene's germline CDR1 is LNHDA and CDR2 SQIVND (reference sequence). With 9 bases clipped from V and 9 bases from J, the junction kept 10 bases outside the gene matches. CDR3 length equals 14 residues.

The CDR3, as DNA: TGTGCCAGCAGCTTTGGGGACAGGGTCCACGAGCAGTACTTC. This codes for CASSFGDRVHEQYF. This chain uses TRBV3-1 (or the pseudogene TRBV3-2) with TRBJ2-7; 9 nucleotides line up with TRBD1. The CDR3 length is 14 residues. The germline V gene has CDR1 LGHDT and CDR2 YNNKEL (reference sequence). V trimming: 5 bases; J trimming: 5 bases; junction bases outside the gene matches: 7.

The CDR3 coding sequence is TGCGCCAGCAGCGAGGGACAGGGAGAGCAGCCCCAGCATTTT. Encoded protein: CASSEGQGEQPQHF. The chain recombines TRBV5-1 with TRBJ1-5; 9 nucleotides align to TRBD1. The germline V gene has CDR1 SGHRS and CDR2 YFSETQ. The CDR3 is made up of 14 amino acids. J was trimmed by 7 bases and V by 4 bases; bases with no gene match: 6.

The chain uses TRBV19 and TRBJ2-5, with D possibly TRBD1 on 6 matching bases. CDR3 length: 15 residues. Germline CDR1 is LNHDA and CDR2 is SQIVND (reference sequence). Trimming pared 6 bases from V and 1 base from J, leaving 15 bases between. In DNA form, the CDR3 reads TGTGCCAGTAGGGGTTTGGACAGTGGCCAAGAGACCCAGTACTTC. This codes for CASRGLDSGQETQYF.

V usage is TRBV6-5 and J usage is TRBJ1-1, with D perhaps TRBD1 (5 bases). This CDR3 comprises 11 residues. The germline CDR1 and CDR2 sequences are MNHEY and SVGAGI. V shed 4 bases and J shed 8 bases, with 8 bases lying between them. CDR3 sequence (DNA): TGTGCCAGCAGTTCCCAGGGCGAAGCTTTCTTT. Its protein is CASSSQGEAFF.

A word on this clone: One junction end disagrees with the germline gene, perhaps due to a read error. Other nucleotide sequences in the sample specify the same CDR3. V is TRBV7-3 and J is TRBJ2-1, with a tentative D call TRBD2 (5 bases). This CDR3 has 14 residues. Germline CDR1 reads SGHTA; CDR2 reads FQGTGA. CDR3 sequence reads: CASSFRGSYNEQFF. The CDR3 nucleotides read TGTGCCAGTAGCTTTCGGGGATCCTACAATGAGCAGTTCTTC.

This clone was counted a single time. The chain combines TRBV19 with TRBJ1-2; 7 bases fit TRBD1. The germline V gene has CDR1 LNHDA and CDR2 SQIVND (reference sequence). V shed 7 bases, J shed 4 bases, and the junction held 9 bases outside the gene matches. The length of the CDR3 is 14 residues. CDR3 in amino acids: CASTPPGGAYGYTF. The CDR3 DNA reads TGTGCCAGTACTCCCCCAGGGGGAGCCTATGGCTACACCTTC.

In nucleotides, the CDR3 is TGTGCCAGCAGCCGGTTCGTGTCGCCCCTGGAGGAGACCCAGTACTTC. Its translation is CASSRFVSPLEETQYF. The chain is built from TRBV7-9 and TRBJ2-5, with D hard to call. The CDR3 spans 16 residues. V was trimmed by 5 bases and J by 5 bases, leaving 21 bases between them. Germline assignment: CDR1 SEHNR and CDR2 FQNEAQ (reference sequence). Filled out from reference TRBV7-9 and TRBJ2-5, the complete variable domain reads DTGVSQNPRHKITKRGQNVTFRCDPISEHNRLYWYRQTLGQGPEFLTYFQNEAQLEKSRLLSDRFSAERPKGSFSTLEIQRTEQGDSAMYLCASSRFVSPLEETQYFGPGTRLLVL.

The chain links TRBV6-4 to TRBJ1-1; perhaps TRBD1 as D (5 bases). There are 16 residues in the CDR3. Germline assignment: CDR1 MRHNA and CDR2 SNTAGT. V lost 7 bases to trimming and J lost 0 bases, with 18 bases between them. The CDR3 spells CASTGEGTQMNTEAFF. CDR3 bases: TGTGCCAGCACGGGGGAAGGGACGCAAATGAACACTGAAGCTTTCTTT.

This sequence joins TRBV7-2 and TRBJ1-2; D gene unclear. Germline loops: CDR1 SGHTA, CDR2 FQGNSA. The length of the CDR3 is 15 residues. The V gene lost 0 bases and the J gene lost 2 bases, with 10 bases spanning the gap. The chain's CDR3 is CASSLASTGNYGYTF. The CDR3 region has the DNA TGTGCCAGCAGCTTAGCGTCAACGGGAAACTATGGCTACACCTTC.

The V and J genes are TRBV7-8 and TRBJ2-3, with 10 bases that match TRBD2. Germline V lookup: CDR1 SGHVS, CDR2 FQNEAQ. The CDR3 is made up of 16 amino acids. Losses at the gene ends were 5 bases for V and 2 bases for J; bases not matched to a gene: 7. The CDR3 loop reads CASSTGTSVPTDTQYF. DNA for the CDR3: TGTGCCAGCAGCACGGGGACTAGCGTACCCACAGATACGCAGTATTTT.

The chain recombines TRBV5-8 with TRBJ2-5; the D gene is possibly TRBD2 (6 bases). The CDR3 has 15 residues. Trimming cost V 7 bases and J 3 bases, with 19 bases left between them. The V gene's germline CDR1 is SGHTS and CDR2 YDEGEE. The CDR3: CASGRRPGGKETQYF. The CDR3 nucleotides read TGTGCCAGCGGTAGGCGGCCTGGCGGGAAAGAGACCCAGTACTTC.

This chain connects TRBV28 to TRBJ2-1; 7 bases are a match to TRBD2. Germline V gene lookup returns CDR1 MDHEN and CDR2 SYDVKM. The CDR3 extends over 15 amino acids. V lost 2 bases to trimming and J lost 6 bases; unmatched junction nucleotides: 7. CDR3 sequence: CASSLPFPGGNEQFF. The CDR3 coding sequence is TGTGCCAGCAGTTTACCCTTCCCGGGGGGCAATGAGCAGTTCTTC.

The chain links TRBV28 to TRBJ2-7; TRBD2 matches at 8 bases. With V trimmed by 7 bases and J by 4 bases, 6 bases remained unmatched. This CDR3 has 13 amino acids. Germline V gene data show CDR1 as MDHEN and CDR2 as SYDVKM. The CDR3 loop reads CASTREGPYEQYF. CDR3 in DNA: TGTGCCAGCACCCGGGAGGGTCCGTACGAGCAGTACTTC.

The gene calls are TRBV25-1 and TRBJ1-3; a weak D match, TRBD1 (6 bases). The CDR3 sequence is 14 residues long. Trimming left V 1 base short and J 6 bases short, with 10 bases between. The germline CDR1 and CDR2 sequences are MGHDK and SYGVNS. The CDR3 region is CASSESGDPNTIYF. The CDR3 bases are TGTGCCAGCAGTGAATCAGGGGATCCAAACACCATATATTTT.

This rearrangement joins TRBV19 to TRBJ1-5; D possibly corresponds to TRBD1 (6 bases). This CDR3 comprises 15 residues. Trimming pared 5 bases from V and 0 bases from J, leaving 11 bases between. Germline V CDR1 and CDR2: LNHDA, SQIVND (reference sequence). In DNA, the CDR3 is TGTGCCAGTAGTTCCGGACAGCATAGCAATCAGCCCCAGCATTTT. Amino acids: CASSSGQHSNQPQHF.